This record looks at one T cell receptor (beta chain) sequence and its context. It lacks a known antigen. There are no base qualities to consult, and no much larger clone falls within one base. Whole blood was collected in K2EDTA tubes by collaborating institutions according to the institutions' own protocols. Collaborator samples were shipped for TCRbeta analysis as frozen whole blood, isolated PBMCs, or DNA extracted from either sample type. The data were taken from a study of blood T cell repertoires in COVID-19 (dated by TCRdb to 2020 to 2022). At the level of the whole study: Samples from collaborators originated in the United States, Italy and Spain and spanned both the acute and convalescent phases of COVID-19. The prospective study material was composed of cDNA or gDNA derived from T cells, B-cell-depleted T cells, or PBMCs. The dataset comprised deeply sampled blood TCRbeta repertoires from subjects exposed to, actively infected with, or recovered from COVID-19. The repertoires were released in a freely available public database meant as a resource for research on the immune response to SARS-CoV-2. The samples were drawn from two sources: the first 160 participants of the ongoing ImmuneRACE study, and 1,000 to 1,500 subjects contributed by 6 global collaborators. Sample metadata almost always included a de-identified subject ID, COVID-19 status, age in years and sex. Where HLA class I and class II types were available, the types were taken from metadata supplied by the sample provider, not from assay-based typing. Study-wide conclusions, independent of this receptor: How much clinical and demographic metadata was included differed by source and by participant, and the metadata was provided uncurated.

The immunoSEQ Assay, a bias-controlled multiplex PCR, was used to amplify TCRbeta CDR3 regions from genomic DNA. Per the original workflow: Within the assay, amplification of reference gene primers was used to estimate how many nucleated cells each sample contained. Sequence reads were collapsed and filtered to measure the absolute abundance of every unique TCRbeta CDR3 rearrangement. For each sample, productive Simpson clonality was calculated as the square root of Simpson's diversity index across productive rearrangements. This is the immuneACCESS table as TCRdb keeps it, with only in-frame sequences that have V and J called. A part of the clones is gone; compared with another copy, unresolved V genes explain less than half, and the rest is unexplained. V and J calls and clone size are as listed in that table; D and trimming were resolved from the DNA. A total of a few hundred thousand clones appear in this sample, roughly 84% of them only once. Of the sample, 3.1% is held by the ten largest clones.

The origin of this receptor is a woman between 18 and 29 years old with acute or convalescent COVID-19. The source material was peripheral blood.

The CDR3 protein: CASSIGLAGGLPDTQYF. Read as DNA, the sequence is TGTGCCAGTAGTATTGGGCTAGCGGGAGGGCTGCCAGATACGCAGTATTTT. Recombination linked TRBV19 to TRBJ2-3; 12 central bases correspond to TRBD2. The CDR3 runs 17 amino acids, cysteine and phenylalanine included. Only the CDR3 region is kept as DNA, spanning 51 bases read in frame from base 1. CDR1 and CDR2 are drawn from the germline V gene (reference sequence): LNHDA, SQIVND. At the junction V is shortened by 3 bases and J by 4 bases; bases outside the gene matches: 8.